The rows below give T cell receptor beta chains drawn from one sample of a study of blood T cell repertoires in COVID-19. TCRdb's copy holds only in-frame clones and misses some; the assay was immunoSEQ multiplex PCR. The table shows about 190,000 clones, with roughly 87% occurring only once. Material: peripheral blood. The receptor source for this set is a woman in her thirties or forties with acute or convalescent COVID-19. The CDR3 runs from the conserved cysteine through the conserved F or W. The D gene is left open where the match is weak. Clone size is shown for a subset of rows, as once, few, many or a class of expanded clone.

j_call: TRBJ1-5; d_call: NA; v_call: TRBV29-1; clone_size: NA; cdr3_nt: TGCAGCGTTGACTATGGGGGAGGCCAGCCCCAGCATTTT; cdr3_aa: CSVDYGGGQPQHF
j_call: TRBJ2-2; d_call: NA; v_call: TRBV5-5; clone_size: once; cdr3_nt: TGTGCCAGCAGCCTCCTGGACTTCGACACCGGGGAGCTGTTTTTT; cdr3_aa: CASSLLDFDTGELFF
j_call: TRBJ2-3; d_call: TRBD2; v_call: TRBV7-9; clone_size: NA; cdr3_nt: TGTGCCAGCAGCGCCCGGATGGGCGGGAGGAGGAAGGCCACAGATACGCAGTATTTT; cdr3_aa: CASSARMGGRRKATDTQYF
j_call: TRBJ1-2; d_call: NA; v_call: TRBV21-1; clone_size: NA; cdr3_nt: TGTGCCAGCAGCAAAAACACAGGGTATGGCGCCTATGGCTACACCTTC; cdr3_aa: CASSKNTGYGAYGYTF
j_call: TRBJ2-7; d_call: NA; v_call: TRBV28; clone_size: NA; cdr3_nt: TGTGCCAGCAGTTTGGCGGGAACGACCTACGAGCAGTACTTC; cdr3_aa: CASSLAGTTYEQYF
j_call: TRBJ2-1; d_call: TRBD2; v_call: TRBV7-2; clone_size: few; cdr3_nt: TGTGCCAGCAGCTCCCTAGCGGGAGGGCAAAGCTCCTACAATGAGCAGTTCTTC; cdr3_aa: CASSSLAGGQSSYNEQFF
j_call: TRBJ1-1; d_call: NA; v_call: TRBV6-1; clone_size: NA; cdr3_nt: TGTGCCAGCAGTGAAACAGGGATCGTGATGAACACTGAAGCTTTCTTT; cdr3_aa: CASSETGIVMNTEAFF
j_call: TRBJ2-7; d_call: TRBD1; v_call: TRBV27; clone_size: NA; cdr3_nt: TGTGCCAGCAGTCCCGGGACAGGGATTTACGAGCAGTACTTC; cdr3_aa: CASSPGTGIYEQYF
j_call: TRBJ2-7; d_call: TRBD2; v_call: TRBV11-2; clone_size: NA; cdr3_nt: TGTGCCAGCAGCTGGCTACGGACTAGCGGGAACTACGAGCAGTACTTC; cdr3_aa: CASSWLRTSGNYEQYF
j_call: TRBJ2-2; d_call: TRBD2; v_call: TRBV11-3; clone_size: NA; cdr3_nt: TGTGCCAGCAGCTTCGGCGGGAGGGGAGGCACCGGGGAGCTGTTTTTT; cdr3_aa: CASSFGGRGGTGELFF
j_call: TRBJ1-3; d_call: TRBD1; v_call: TRBV7-2; clone_size: NA; cdr3_nt: TGTGCCAGCAGCTTAGTGGCAGGGGGTATAGGAAACACCATATATTTT; cdr3_aa: CASSLVAGGIGNTIYF
j_call: TRBJ1-3; d_call: NA; v_call: TRBV10-3; clone_size: few; cdr3_nt: TGTGCCATCAGTGCTTTGAGGGGGGGTTCTGGAAACACCATATATTTT; cdr3_aa: CAISALRGGSGNTIYF
j_call: TRBJ1-6; d_call: NA; v_call: TRBV7-2; clone_size: NA; cdr3_nt: TGTGCCAGCAGCCCCATGGTTGGGGGCGATAATTCACCCCTCCACTTT; cdr3_aa: CASSPMVGGDNSPLHF
j_call: TRBJ2-1; d_call: NA; v_call: TRBV2; clone_size: NA; cdr3_nt: TGTGCCAGCAGTGAAATCTTGGCCCCAGGGGTGGCCTACAATGAGCAGTTCTTC; cdr3_aa: CASSEILAPGVAYNEQFF
j_call: TRBJ2-5; d_call: NA; v_call: TRBV18; clone_size: NA; cdr3_nt: TGTGCCAGCTCACAAGGGGTCCAAGAGACCCAGTACTTC; cdr3_aa: CASSQGVQETQYF
j_call: TRBJ1-1; d_call: NA; v_call: TRBV2; clone_size: few; cdr3_nt: TGTGCCAGCTCCCGACTTAACACTGAAGCTTTCTTT; cdr3_aa: CASSRLNTEAFF
j_call: TRBJ1-3; d_call: TRBD1; v_call: TRBV6-5; clone_size: NA; cdr3_nt: TGTGCCAGCAGCAGGGGGCCGGGAAACACCATATATTTT; cdr3_aa: CASSRGPGNTIYF
j_call: TRBJ1-1; d_call: NA; v_call: TRBV27; clone_size: NA; cdr3_nt: TGTGCCAGCAGTTACGGCACTGAAGCTTTCTTT; cdr3_aa: CASSYGTEAFF